This T cell receptor (beta chain) was observed in a study of blood T cell repertoires in COVID-19 (TCRdb year 2020). Broadly, across the study: Samples from collaborators originated in the United States, Italy and Spain and spanned both the acute and convalescent phases of COVID-19. A de-identified subject ID, COVID-19 status, age in years and sex were almost always included in the sample metadata. Samples were obtained from the ongoing ImmuneRACE study (first 160 participants) and from 1,254 subjects provided by 6 global collaborators. The prospective study material was composed of cDNA or gDNA derived from T cells, B-cell-depleted T cells, or PBMCs. The repertoires were released in a freely available public database meant as a resource for research on the immune response to SARS-CoV-2. Where available, HLA class I and class II types were obtained from metadata supplied by the sample provider rather than from assay-based typing. The dataset comprised deeply sampled blood TCRbeta repertoires from subjects exposed to, actively infected with, or recovered from COVID-19. General study outcomes and caveats: Clinical and demographic metadata were provided uncurated, with the amount varying by source and participant.

On this clone itself: Its antigen is not yet known. Per-base qualities were not stored, and no clone one base away is much larger.

Each collaborating institution followed its own protocols to collect whole blood in K2EDTA tubes. For TCRbeta analysis, collaborators shipped samples in one of three forms: frozen whole blood, isolated PBMCs, or DNA extracted from either of those sample types. Reading from cysteine to phenylalanine, the CDR3 counts 15 amino acids. Here the CDR3 DNA is all that survives: 45 bases in frame from base 1. V trim: 5 bases; J trim: 7 bases; unmatched bases: 14. CDR1 GTSNPN and CDR2 SVGIG are derived from the germline V gene (reference sequence). TCRbeta CDR3 regions were amplified from genomic DNA using the immunoSEQ Assay, a bias-controlled multiplex PCR. Regarding the original processing steps: The number of nucleated cells in each sample was estimated by amplification of reference gene primers within the assay. Sequence reads were collapsed and filtered to measure the absolute abundance of every unique TCRbeta CDR3 rearrangement. Productive Simpson clonality was computed per sample as the square root of Simpson's diversity index over productive rearrangements. The clones in this table, taken by TCRdb from immuneACCESS, are in-frame only. Not every clone is retained; where verified, under half of the shortfall comes from an unresolved V gene, and the cause of the rest is unknown. V and J calls and clone size are as listed in that table; D and trimming were resolved from the DNA. The sample table shows over 200,000 clones, and more than 85% are seen once. The top ten constitute 1.9% of the sample.

The sequenced sample was peripheral blood. The origin of this receptor is a man aged 35-49 years with active or convalescent COVID-19. Recombination connected TRBV30 to TRBJ1-2; 9 of the junction bases match TRBD1. The nucleotide sequence reads as follows: TGTGCCTGGGCAGATTATGGACAGGGGTTAGGTGGCTACACCTTC. This gives the protein CAWADYGQGLGGYTF. Full variable domain (CDR3 extended with the reference TRBV30 and TRBJ1-2 proteins): SQTIHQWPATLVQPVGSPLSLECTVEGTSNPNLYWYRQAAGRGLQLLFYSVGIGQISSEVPQNLSASRPQDRQFILSSKKLLLSDSGFYLCAWADYGQGLGGYTFGSGTRLTVV.